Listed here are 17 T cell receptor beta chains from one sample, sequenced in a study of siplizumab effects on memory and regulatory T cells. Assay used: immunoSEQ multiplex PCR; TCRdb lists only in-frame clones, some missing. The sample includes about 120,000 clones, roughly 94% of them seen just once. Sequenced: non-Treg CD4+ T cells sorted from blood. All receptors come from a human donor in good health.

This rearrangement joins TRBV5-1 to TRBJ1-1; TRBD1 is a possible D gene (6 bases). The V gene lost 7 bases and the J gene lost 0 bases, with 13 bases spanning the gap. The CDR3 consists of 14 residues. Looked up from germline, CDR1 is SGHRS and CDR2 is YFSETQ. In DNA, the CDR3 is TGCGCCAGCGAGAGCACAGGGATGAACACTGAAGCTTTCTTT. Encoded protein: CASESTGMNTEAFF.

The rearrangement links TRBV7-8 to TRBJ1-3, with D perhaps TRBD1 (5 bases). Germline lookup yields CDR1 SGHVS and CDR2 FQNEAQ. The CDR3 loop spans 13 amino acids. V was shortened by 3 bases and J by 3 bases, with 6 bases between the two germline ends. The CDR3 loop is CASSLGGGNTIYF. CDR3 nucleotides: TGTGCCAGCAGCTTGGGGGGTGGAAACACCATATATTTT.

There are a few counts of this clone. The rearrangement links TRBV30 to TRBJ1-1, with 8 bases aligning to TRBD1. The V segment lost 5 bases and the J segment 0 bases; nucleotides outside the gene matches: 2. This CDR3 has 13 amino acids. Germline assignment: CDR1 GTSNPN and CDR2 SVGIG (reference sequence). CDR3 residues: CAWSGQVNTEAFF. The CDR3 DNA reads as TGTGCCTGGTCGGGACAGGTGAACACTGAAGCTTTCTTT.

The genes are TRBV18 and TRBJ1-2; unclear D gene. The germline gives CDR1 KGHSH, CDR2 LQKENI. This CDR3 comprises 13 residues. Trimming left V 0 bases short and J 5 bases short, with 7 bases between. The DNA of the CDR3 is TGTGCCAGCTCACCACCCCACGGTTATGGCTACACCTTC. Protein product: CASSPPHGYGYTF.

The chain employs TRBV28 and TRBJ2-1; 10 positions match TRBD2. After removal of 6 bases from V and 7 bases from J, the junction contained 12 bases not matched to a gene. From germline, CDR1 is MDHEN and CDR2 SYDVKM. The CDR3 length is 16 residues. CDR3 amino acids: CASSPPAGSGRNEQFF. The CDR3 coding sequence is TGTGCCAGCAGCCCGCCTGCGGGTAGCGGGAGGAATGAGCAGTTCTTC.

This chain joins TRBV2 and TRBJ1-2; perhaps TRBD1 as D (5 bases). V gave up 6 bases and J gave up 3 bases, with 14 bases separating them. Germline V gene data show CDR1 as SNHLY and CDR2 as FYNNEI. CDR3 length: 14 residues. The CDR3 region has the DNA TGTGCCAGCAGGGTACAAGACAGCTACTATGGCTACACCTTC. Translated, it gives CASRVQDSYYGYTF.

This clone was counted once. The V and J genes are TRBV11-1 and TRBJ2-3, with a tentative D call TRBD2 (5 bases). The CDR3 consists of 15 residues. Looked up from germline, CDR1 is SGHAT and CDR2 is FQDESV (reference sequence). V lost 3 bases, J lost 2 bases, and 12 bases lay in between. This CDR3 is CASSFGRDHTDTQYF. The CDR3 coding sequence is TGTGCCAGCAGCTTTGGACGGGATCACACAGATACGCAGTATTTT. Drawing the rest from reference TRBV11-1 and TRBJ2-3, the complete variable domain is EAEVAQSPRYKITEKSQAVAFWCDPISGHATLYWYRQILGQGPELLVQFQDESVVDDSQLPKDRFSAERLKGVDSTLKIQPAELGDSAMYLCASSFGRDHTDTQYFGPGTRLTVL.

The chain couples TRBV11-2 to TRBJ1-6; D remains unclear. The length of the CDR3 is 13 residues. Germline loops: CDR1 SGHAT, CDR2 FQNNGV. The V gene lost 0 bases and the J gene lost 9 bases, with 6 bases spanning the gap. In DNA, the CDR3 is TGTGCCAGCAGCTTAGATTGGCGTTCACCCCTCCACTTT. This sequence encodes CASSLDWRSPLHF.

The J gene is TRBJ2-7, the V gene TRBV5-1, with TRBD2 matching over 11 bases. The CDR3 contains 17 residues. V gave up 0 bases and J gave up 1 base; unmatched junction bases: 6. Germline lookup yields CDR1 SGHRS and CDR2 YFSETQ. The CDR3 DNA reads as TGCGCCAGCAGCTTGGCCCCGACTAGCGGGACTTCCTACGAGCAGTACTTC. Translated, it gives CASSLAPTSGTSYEQYF.

CDR3 nucleotides: TGTGCCAGTAGAACTTCTCGACTAGCGGGGGGCAATGAGCAGTTCTTC. It translates to CASRTSRLAGGNEQFF. This chain uses TRBV19 with TRBJ2-1; TRBD2 aligns across 13 bases. CDR3 length: 16 residues. J lost 6 bases, V lost 6 bases, and 8 bases had no gene match. The V gene's germline CDR1 is LNHDA and CDR2 SQIVND (reference sequence). The complete variable domain, with remaining parts taken from reference TRBV19 and TRBJ2-1, reads DGGITQSPKYLFRKEGQNVTLSCEQNLNHDAMYWYRQDPGQGLRLIYYSQIVNDFQKGDIAEGYSVSREKKESFPLTVTSAQKNPTAFYLCASRTSRLAGGNEQFFGPGTRLTVL.

The CDR3 is CSVENYGGTNYGYTF. CDR3 nucleotide sequence: TGCAGCGTTGAAAACTATGGCGGAACTAACTATGGCTACACCTTC. The gene calls are TRBV29-1 and TRBJ1-2; D gene ambiguous. The germline V gene has CDR1 SQVTM and CDR2 ANQGSEA. This CDR3 contains 15 residues. Deletions cut 2 bases from V and 0 bases from J, with 13 bases between. Drawing the rest from reference TRBV29-1 and TRBJ1-2, the complete variable domain is SAVISQKPSRDICQRGTSLTIQCQVDSQVTMMFWYRQQPGQSLTLIATANQGSEATYESGFVIDKFPISRPNLTFSTLTVSNMSPEDSSIYLCSVENYGGTNYGYTFGSGTRLTVV.

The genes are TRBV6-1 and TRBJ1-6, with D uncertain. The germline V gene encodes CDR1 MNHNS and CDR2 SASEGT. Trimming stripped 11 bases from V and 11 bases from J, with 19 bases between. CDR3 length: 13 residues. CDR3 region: CACLDTLRPPLHF. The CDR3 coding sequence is TGTGCCTGCCTCGACACCCTGAGGCCACCCCTCCACTTT.

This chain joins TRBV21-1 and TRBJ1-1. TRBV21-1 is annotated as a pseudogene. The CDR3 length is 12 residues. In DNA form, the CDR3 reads TGTGCCAGCAGCAAAGCGTACGTAGAAGCTTTCTTT. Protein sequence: CASSKAYVEAFF.

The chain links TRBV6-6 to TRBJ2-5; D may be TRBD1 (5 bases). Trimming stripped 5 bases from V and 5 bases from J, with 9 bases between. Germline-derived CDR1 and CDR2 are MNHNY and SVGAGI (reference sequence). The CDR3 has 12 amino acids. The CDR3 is CASSRGQETQYF. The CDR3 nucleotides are TGTGCCAGCAGTAGGGGTCAGGAGACCCAGTACTTC.

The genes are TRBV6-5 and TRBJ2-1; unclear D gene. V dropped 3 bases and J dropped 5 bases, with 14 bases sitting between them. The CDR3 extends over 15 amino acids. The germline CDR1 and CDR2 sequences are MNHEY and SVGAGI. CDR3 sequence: CASSYAPVSNNEQFF. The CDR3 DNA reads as TGTGCCAGCAGTTATGCTCCGGTATCTAACAATGAGCAGTTCTTC.

CDR3 in amino acids: CASSLLWDSYNEQFF. The CDR3 DNA sequence: TGTGCCAGTAGTCTGCTGTGGGACTCCTACAATGAGCAGTTCTTC. The V gene is TRBV19, the J gene TRBJ2-1; unclear D gene. V dropped 5 bases and J dropped 0 bases, with 11 bases sitting between them. The V gene's germline CDR1 is LNHDA and CDR2 SQIVND (reference sequence). CDR3 length equals 15 residues.

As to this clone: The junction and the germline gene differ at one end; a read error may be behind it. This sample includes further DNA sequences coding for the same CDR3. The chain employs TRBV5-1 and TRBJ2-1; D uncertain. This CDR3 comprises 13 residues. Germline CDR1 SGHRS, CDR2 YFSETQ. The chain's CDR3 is CASSLDSNNEQFF. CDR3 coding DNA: TGCGCCAGCAGCTTGGACTCCAACAATGAGCAGTTCTTC.